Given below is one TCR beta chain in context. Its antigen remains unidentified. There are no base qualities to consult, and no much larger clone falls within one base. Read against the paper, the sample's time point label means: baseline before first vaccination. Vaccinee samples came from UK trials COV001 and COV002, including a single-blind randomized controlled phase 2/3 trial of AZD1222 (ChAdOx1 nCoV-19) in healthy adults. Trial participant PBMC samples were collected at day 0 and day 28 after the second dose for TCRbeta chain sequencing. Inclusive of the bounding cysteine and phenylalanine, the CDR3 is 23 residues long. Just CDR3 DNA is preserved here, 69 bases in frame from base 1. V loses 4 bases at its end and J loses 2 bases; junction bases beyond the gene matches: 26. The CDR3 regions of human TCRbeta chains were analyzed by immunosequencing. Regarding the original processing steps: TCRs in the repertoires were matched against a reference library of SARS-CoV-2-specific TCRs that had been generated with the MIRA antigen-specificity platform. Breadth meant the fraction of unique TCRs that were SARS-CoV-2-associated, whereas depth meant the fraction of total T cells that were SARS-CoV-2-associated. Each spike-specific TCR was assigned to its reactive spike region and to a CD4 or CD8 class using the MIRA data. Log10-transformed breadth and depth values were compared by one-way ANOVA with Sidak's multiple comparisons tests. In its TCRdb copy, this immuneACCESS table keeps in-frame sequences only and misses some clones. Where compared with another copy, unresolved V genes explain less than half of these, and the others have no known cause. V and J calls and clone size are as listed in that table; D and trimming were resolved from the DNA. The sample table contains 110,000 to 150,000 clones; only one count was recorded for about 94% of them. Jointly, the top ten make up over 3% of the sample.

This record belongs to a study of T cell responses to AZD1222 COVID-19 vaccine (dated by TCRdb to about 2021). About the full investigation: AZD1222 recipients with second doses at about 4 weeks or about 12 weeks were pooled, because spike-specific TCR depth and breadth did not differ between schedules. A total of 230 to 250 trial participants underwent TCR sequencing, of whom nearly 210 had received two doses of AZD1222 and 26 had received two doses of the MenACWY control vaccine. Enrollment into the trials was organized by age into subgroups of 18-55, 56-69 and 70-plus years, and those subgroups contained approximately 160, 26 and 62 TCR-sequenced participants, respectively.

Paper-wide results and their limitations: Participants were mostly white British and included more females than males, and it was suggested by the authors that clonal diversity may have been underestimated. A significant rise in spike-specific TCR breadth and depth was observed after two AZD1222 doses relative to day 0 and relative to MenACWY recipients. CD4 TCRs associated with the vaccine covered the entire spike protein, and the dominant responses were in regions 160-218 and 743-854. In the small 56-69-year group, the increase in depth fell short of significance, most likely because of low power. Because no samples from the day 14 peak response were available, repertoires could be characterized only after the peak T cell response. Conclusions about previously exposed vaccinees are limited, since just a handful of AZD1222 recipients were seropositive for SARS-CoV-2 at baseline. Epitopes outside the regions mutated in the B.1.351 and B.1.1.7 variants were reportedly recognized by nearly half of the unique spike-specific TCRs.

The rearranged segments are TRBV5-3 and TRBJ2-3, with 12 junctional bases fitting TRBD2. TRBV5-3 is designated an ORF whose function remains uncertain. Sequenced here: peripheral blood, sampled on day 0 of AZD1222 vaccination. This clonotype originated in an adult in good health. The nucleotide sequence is TGTGCCAGAAGCGGCCAGGGACTACTAGCGGGAGGCCACCAGATGAGAATCACAGATACGCAGTATTTT. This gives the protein CARSGQGLLAGGHQMRITDTQYF.